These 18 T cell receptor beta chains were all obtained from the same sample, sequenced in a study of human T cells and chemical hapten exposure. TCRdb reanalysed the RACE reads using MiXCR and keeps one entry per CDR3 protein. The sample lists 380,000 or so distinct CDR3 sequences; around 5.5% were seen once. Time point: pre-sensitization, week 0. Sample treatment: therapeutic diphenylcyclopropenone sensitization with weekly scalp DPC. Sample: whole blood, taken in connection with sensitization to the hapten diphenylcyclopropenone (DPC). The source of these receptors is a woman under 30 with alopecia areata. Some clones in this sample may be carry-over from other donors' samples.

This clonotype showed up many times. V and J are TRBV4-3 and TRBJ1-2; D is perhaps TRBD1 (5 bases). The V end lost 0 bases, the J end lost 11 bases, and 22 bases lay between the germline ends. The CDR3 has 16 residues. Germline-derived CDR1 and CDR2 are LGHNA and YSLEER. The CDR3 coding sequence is TGCGCCAGCAGCCAAGATCGGAACGAGCAGGGTGGTCGTTACACCTTC. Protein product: CASSQDRNEQGGRYTF.

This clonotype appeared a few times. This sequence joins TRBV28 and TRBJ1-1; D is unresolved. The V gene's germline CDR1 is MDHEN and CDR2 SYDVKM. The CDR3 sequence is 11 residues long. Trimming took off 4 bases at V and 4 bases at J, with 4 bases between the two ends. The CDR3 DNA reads TGTGCCAGCAGTTGGATCACTGAAGCTTTCTTT. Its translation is CASSWITEAFF.

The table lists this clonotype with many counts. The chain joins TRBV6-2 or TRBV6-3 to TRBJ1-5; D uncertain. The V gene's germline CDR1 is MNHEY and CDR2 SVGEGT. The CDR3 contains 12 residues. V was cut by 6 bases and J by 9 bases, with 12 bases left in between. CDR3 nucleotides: TGTGCCAGCAGCGTACCCATTGCGCCCCAGCATTTT. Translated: CASSVPIAPQHF.

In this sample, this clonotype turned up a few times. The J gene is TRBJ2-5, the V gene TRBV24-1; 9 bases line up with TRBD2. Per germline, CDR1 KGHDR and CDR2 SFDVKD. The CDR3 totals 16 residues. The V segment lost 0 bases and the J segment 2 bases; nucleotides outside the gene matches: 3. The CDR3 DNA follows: TGTGCCACCAGTGATTTGGAAGCGGGAGGACAAGAGACCCAGTACTTC. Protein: CATSDLEAGGQETQYF.

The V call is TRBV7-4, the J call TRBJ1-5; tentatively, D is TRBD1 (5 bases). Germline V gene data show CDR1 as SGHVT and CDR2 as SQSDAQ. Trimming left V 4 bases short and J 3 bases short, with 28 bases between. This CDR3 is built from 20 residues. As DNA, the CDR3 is TGTGCCAGCAGCTGTAGAAGAGGGAAGGGGCCAGCGAGTACCAATCAGCCCCAGCATTTT. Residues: CASSCRRGKGPASTNQPQHF.

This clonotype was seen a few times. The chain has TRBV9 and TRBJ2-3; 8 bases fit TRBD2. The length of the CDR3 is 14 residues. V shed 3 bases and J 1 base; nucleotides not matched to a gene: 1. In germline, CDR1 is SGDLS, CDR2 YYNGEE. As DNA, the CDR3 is TGTGCCAGCAGCGCAGCGGGGGGCACAGATACGCAGTATTTT. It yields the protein CASSAAGGTDTQYF.

CDR3 loop: CASSPNRGQEETQYF. The CDR3 DNA reads as TGTGCCAGCAGTCCAAACAGGGGGCAGGAGGAGACCCAGTACTTC. The V and J genes are TRBV6-5 and TRBJ2-5, with TRBD1 matching over 9 bases. This CDR3 is 15 amino acids long. Trimming cost V 5 bases and J 5 bases; bases outside gene matches: 9. Germline V lookup: CDR1 MNHEY, CDR2 SVGAGI.

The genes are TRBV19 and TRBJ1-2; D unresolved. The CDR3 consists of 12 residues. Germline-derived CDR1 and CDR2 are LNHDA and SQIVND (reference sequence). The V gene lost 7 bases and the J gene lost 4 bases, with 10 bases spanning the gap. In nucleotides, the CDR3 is TGTGCCAGTACCCCATCCTCCTATGGCTACACCTTC. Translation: CASTPSSYGYTF. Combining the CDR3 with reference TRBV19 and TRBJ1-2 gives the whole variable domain DGGITQSPKYLFRKEGQNVTLSCEQNLNHDAMYWYRQDPGQGLRLIYYSQIVNDFQKGDIAEGYSVSREKKESFPLTVTSAQKNPTAFYLCASTPSSYGYTFGSGTRLTVV.

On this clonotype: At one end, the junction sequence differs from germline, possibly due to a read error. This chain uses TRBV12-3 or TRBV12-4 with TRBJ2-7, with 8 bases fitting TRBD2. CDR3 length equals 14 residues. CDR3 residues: CASSVAGNNYEQYF. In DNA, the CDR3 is TGTGCCAGCAGTGTAGCGGGGAATAATTACGAGCAGTACTTC.

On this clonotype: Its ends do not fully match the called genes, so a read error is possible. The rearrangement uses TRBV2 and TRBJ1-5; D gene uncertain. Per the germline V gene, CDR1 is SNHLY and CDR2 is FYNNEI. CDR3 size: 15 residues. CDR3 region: CASGEQGVSNQPQHF. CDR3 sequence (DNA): TGTGCCAGCGGTGAACAAGGAGTTAGCAATCAGCCCCAGCATTTT.

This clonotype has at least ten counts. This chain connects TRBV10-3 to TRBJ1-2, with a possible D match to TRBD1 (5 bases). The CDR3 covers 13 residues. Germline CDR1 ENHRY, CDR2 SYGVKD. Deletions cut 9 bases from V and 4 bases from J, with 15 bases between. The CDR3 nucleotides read TGTGCCATACACGCCGGGACGGCCTATGGCTACACCTTC. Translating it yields CAIHAGTAYGYTF.

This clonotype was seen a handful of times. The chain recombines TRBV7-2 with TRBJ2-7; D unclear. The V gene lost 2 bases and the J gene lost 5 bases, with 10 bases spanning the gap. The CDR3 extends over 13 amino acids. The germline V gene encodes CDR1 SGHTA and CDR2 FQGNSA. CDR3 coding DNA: TGTGCCAGCAGCTTAACCCCTTCTGACGAGCAGTACTTC. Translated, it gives CASSLTPSDEQYF.

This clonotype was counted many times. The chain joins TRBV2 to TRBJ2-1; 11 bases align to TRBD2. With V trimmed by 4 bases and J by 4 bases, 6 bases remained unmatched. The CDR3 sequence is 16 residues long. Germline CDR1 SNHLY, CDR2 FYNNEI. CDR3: CASSVRASGGYNEQFF. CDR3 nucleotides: TGTGCCAGCAGTGTACGGGCTAGCGGGGGGTACAATGAGCAGTTCTTC.

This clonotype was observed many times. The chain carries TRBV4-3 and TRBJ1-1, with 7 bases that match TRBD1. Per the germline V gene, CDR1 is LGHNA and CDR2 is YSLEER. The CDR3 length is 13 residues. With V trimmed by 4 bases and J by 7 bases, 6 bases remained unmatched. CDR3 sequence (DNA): TGCGCCAGCAGCCCCCCCGGGACAGATGAAGCTTTCTTT. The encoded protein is CASSPPGTDEAFF.

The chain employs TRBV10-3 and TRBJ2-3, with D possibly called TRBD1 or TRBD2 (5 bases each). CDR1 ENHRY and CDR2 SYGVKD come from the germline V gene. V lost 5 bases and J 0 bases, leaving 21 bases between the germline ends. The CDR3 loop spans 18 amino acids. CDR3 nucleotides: TGTGCCATCAGTAACGGGGACCTATACGATTCTAGCACAGATACGCAGTATTTT. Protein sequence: CAISNGDLYDSSTDTQYF.

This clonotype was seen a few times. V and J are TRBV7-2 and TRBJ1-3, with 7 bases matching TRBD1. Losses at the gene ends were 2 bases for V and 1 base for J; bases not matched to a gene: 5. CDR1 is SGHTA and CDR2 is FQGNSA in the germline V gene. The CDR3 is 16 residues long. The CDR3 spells CASSLSRGRSGNTIYF. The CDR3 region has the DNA TGTGCCAGCAGCTTATCCAGGGGGAGATCTGGAAACACCATATATTTT. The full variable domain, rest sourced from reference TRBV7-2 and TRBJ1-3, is GAGVSQSPSNKVTEKGKDVELRCDPISGHTALYWYRQSLGQGLEFLIYFQGNSAPDKSGLPSDRFSAERTGGSVSTLTIQRTQQEDSAVYLCASSLSRGRSGNTIYFGEGSWLTVV.

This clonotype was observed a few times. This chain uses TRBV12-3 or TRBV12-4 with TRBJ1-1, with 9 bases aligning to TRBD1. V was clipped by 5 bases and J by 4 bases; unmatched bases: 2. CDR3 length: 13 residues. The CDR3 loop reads CASSDRGTTEAFF. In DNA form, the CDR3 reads TGTGCCAGCAGTGACAGGGGGACCACTGAAGCTTTCTTT.

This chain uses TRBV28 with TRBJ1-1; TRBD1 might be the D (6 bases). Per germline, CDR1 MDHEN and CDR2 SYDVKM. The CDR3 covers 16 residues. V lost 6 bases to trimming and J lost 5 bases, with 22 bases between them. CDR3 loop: CASSRVGEGGKTEAFF. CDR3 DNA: TGTGCCAGCAGCCGGGTAGGGGAAGGGGGGAAAACTGAAGCTTTCTTT.